The clone carrying this T cell receptor (beta chain) was observed a handful of times. Its antigen is unknown. Patients aged 18 to 65 with hyperthyroidism were newly diagnosed, with duration under 2 months. Source material for PBMCs was about 10 ml fresh peripheral blood. The TCR beta CDR3 regions underwent amplification using RNA transcripts as the source. Initially, a first-round RT-PCR of the TCR CDR3 employed the HTBI primer set. TCRdb analysed the multiplex PCR reads with MiXCR anew, one entry per CDR3 protein. The data contain about 720,000 distinct CDR3 sequences, around 15% of them singletons. This specimen belongs to a study of T cells in Graves' hyperthyroidism and ophthalmopathy. Whole-study findings and limits: Using 13 V-J features, a model discriminated ophthalmopathy from stable hyperthyroidism.

The specimen was blood. This receptor was obtained from a man aged 18 to 29 with Graves' hyperthyroidism.

Here the CDR3 reads CAISFTDTSTDTQYF. The CDR3 DNA sequence: TGTGCCATCAGTTTTACAGATACTAGCACAGATACGCAGTATTTT. V gene TRBV10-3 combines with J gene TRBJ2-3; D remains unclear. CDR3 length equals 15 residues. Germline CDR1 ENHRY, CDR2 SYGVKD. Trimming stripped 5 bases from V and 0 bases from J, with 12 bases between.